Shown below are 2 T cell receptor beta chains from a single sample sequenced in a study of blood T cell repertoires in COVID-19. The protocol was immunoSEQ multiplex PCR, while the TCRdb copy is restricted to in-frame clones and leaves out a portion. The repertoire holds around 300,000 clones, with 65% to 90% as singletons. Specimen: peripheral blood. The source of these receptors is a human donor in a cohort sampled during active COVID-19.

This clone was seen a single time. V gene TRBV2 combines with J gene TRBJ2-2, with TRBD2 identical over 9 bases. The ends lost 5 bases at V and 2 bases at J; junction bases unmatched: 6. The CDR3 extends over 16 amino acids. Per the germline V gene, CDR1 is SNHLY and CDR2 is FYNNEI. In DNA form, the CDR3 reads TGTGCCAGCAGTAGGGAGGGACTAGCCAACACCGGGGAGCTGTTTTTT. Translated, it gives CASSREGLANTGELFF.

This clone occurred a few times. The chain carries TRBV3-1 (or the pseudogene TRBV3-2) and TRBJ1-4; D is possibly TRBD1 (5 bases). Trimming stripped 5 bases from V and 8 bases from J, with 15 bases between. Per the germline V gene, CDR1 is LGHDT and CDR2 is YNNKEL (reference sequence). The CDR3 is 14 residues long. As DNA, the CDR3 is TGTGCCAGCAGCAAGCGGGGGTCAACAGAAAAACTGTTTTTT. Its protein product is CASSKRGSTEKLFF.